Listed below are T cell receptor beta chains from one sample, sequenced in a study of blood T cell repertoires in COVID-19. Profiled with immunoSEQ multiplex PCR; TCRdb holds only in-frame clones, not every one. The table has about 160,000 clones, roughly 84% seen once. Sequencing was carried out using PBMCs or T cells enriched from blood (not recorded which). The receptors stem from a woman in her forties or fifties who had recovered from COVID-19. Each CDR3 is given with its conserved first and last residue. The order of the fields is clone size, D gene, V gene, J gene, CDR3 protein, CDR3 DNA. D genes are given only for firm matches. Size tells how often a clone was seen (once, few, many) or the class of an expanded clone, and some rows leave it out.

NA,NA,TRBV29-1,TRBJ2-1,CSVVGQGRNNEQFF,TGCAGCGTTGTGGGGCAGGGTCGCAACAATGAGCAGTTCTTC
few,TRBD1,TRBV10-3,TRBJ1-1,CAISASGQVNTEAFF,TGTGCCATCAGTGCCTCGGGACAGGTGAACACTGAAGCTTTCTTT
NA,NA,TRBV11-2,TRBJ2-3,CASSLGRRTDTQYF,TGTGCCAGCAGCTTGGGAAGGAGGACAGATACGCAGTATTTT
NA,TRBD1,TRBV20-1,TRBJ2-1,CSAQQGEVQFF,TGCAGTGCTCAACAGGGGGAAGTGCAGTTCTTC
few,TRBD1,TRBV10-3,TRBJ1-1,CAIRRGLNTEAFF,TGTGCCATCAGAAGGGGGCTGAACACTGAAGCTTTCTTT
NA,NA,TRBV14,TRBJ1-2,CASSQDGRTVYGYTF,TGTGCCAGCAGCCAAGATGGCCGGACAGTCTATGGCTACACCTTC
NA,NA,TRBV14,TRBJ1-1,CASTARGNTEAFF,TGTGCCAGCACGGCACGGGGGAACACTGAAGCTTTCTTT
NA,NA,TRBV5-3,TRBJ2-1,CARSLAWGQIFYNEQFF,TGTGCCAGAAGCTTGGCGTGGGGCCAGATCTTCTACAATGAGCAGTTCTTC
NA,TRBD2,TRBV5-4,TRBJ2-7,CASTTGTSGPVEQYF,TGTGCCAGCACCACCGGGACTAGCGGCCCCGTGGAGCAGTACTTC
NA,TRBD1,TRBV7-9,TRBJ1-2,CASSRTTGQGALGYGYTF,TGTGCCAGCAGCAGAACCACCGGACAGGGGGCGCTGGGCTATGGCTACACCTTC
NA,NA,TRBV16,TRBJ1-2,CASSPERGFYGYTF,TGTGCCAGCAGCCCTGAGAGAGGGTTCTATGGCTACACCTTC
NA,TRBD1,TRBV6-5,TRBJ2-7,CASSWDSSYEQYF,TGTGCCAGCAGCTGGGACAGTTCCTACGAGCAGTACTTC
few,NA,TRBV7-2,TRBJ1-5,CASSPHVDFNQPQHF,TGTGCCAGCAGCCCTCACGTCGACTTTAATCAGCCCCAGCATTTT
few,NA,TRBV20-1,TRBJ2-7,CSASMQGGGYYEQYF,TGCAGTGCTAGTATGCAGGGTGGAGGGTATTACGAGCAGTACTTC
NA,NA,TRBV14,TRBJ1-6,CASSSVSSYNSPLHF,TGTGCCAGCAGCAGCGTGAGCTCCTATAATTCACCCCTCCACTTT
few,TRBD1,TRBV28,TRBJ1-5,CASSLRDRAFQPQHF,TGTGCCAGCAGTTTACGGGACAGGGCTTTTCAGCCCCAGCATTTT
NA,TRBD1,TRBV7-3,TRBJ2-1,CASSPQGAEYNEQFF,TGTGCCAGCAGCCCGCAGGGGGCTGAATACAATGAGCAGTTCTTC
NA,NA,TRBV7-9,TRBJ2-2,CASSSMDYLGELFF,TGTGCCAGCAGTTCCATGGACTACCTCGGGGAGCTGTTTTTT
NA,NA,TRBV7-8,TRBJ2-7,CASSLNNRDEQYF,TGTGCCAGCAGCCTCAATAACAGGGACGAGCAGTACTTC
NA,NA,TRBV6-2/TRBV6-3,TRBJ2-5,CASSDDSSETQYF,TGTGCCAGCAGTGATGACAGCTCAGAGACCCAGTACTTC
once,TRBD1,TRBV7-2,TRBJ1-6,CASSGGQVNNSPLHF,TGTGCCAGCAGCGGGGGACAGGTCAATAATTCACCCCTCCACTTT
NA,NA,TRBV6-5,TRBJ1-2,CATLGATGSYGYTF,TGTGCCACCTTGGGGGCAACAGGGAGCTATGGCTACACCTTC
NA,NA,TRBV9,TRBJ2-3,CASSASTVETSTDTQYF,TGTGCCAGCAGCGCCTCAACAGTAGAAACTAGCACAGATACGCAGTATTTT
NA,TRBD2,TRBV5-4,TRBJ2-7,CASRWTSGGPGGEQYF,TGTGCCAGCAGGTGGACTAGCGGGGGGCCCGGGGGCGAGCAGTACTTC
NA,TRBD1,TRBV28,TRBJ1-5,CASRYTGAGGQPQHF,TGTGCCAGCAGGTATACAGGGGCGGGTGGACAGCCCCAGCATTTT
NA,TRBD2,TRBV27,TRBJ2-5,CASSLRTSLLETQYF,TGTGCCAGCAGTTTACGGACTAGCCTTTTGGAGACCCAGTACTTC
NA,TRBD1,TRBV7-3,TRBJ1-1,CASGAAQGQAFF,TGTGCCAGCGGGGCGGCACAGGGGCAAGCTTTCTTT
NA,TRBD1,TRBV6-5,TRBJ2-7,CASSGQGQTQQYF,TGTGCCAGCAGCGGACAGGGTCAGACTCAGCAGTACTTC
NA,NA,TRBV28,TRBJ2-6,CASTSAGPGANVLTF,TGTGCCAGCACTTCCGCGGGGCCTGGGGCCAACGTCCTGACTTTC
NA,NA,TRBV7-8,TRBJ2-3,CASSLGQAITDTQYF,TGTGCCAGCAGCTTAGGGCAGGCCATCACAGATACGCAGTATTTT
NA,NA,TRBV9,TRBJ2-7,CASSVASGTGEQYF,TGTGCCAGCAGCGTAGCCAGCGGGACAGGCGAGCAGTACTTC
once,TRBD2,TRBV7-2,TRBJ2-7,CASSFGTSTYEQYF,TGTGCCAGCAGCTTCGGGACTAGCACCTACGAGCAGTACTTC
NA,NA,TRBV9,TRBJ1-2,CASSGWGRNYGYTF,TGTGCCAGCAGCGGATGGGGCCGAAACTATGGCTACACCTTC
few,TRBD1,TRBV5-1,TRBJ1-1,CASSLGTGDMNTEAFF,TGCGCCAGCAGCTTGGGGACAGGGGACATGAACACTGAAGCTTTCTTT
NA,TRBD2,TRBV5-1,TRBJ2-1,CASSLEREDFYNEQFF,TGCGCCAGCAGCTTGGAACGGGAGGACTTCTACAATGAGCAGTTCTTC
NA,TRBD2,TRBV28,TRBJ2-1,CASSSRAGLAKNEQFF,TGTGCCAGCAGTTCTAGGGCGGGACTAGCTAAGAATGAGCAGTTCTTC
NA,NA,TRBV9,TRBJ2-5,CASSVAGTLETQYF,TGTGCCAGCAGCGTAGCGGGAACCCTCGAGACCCAGTACTTC
NA,NA,TRBV10-3,TRBJ2-7,CAISESIGGGRDEQYF,TGTGCCATCAGTGAGTCGATCGGGGGAGGCCGGGACGAGCAGTACTTC
NA,TRBD2,TRBV19,TRBJ2-3,CASSISATSGWVTDTQYF,TGTGCCAGTAGTATAAGCGCGACTAGCGGGTGGGTAACAGATACGCAGTATTTT
NA,NA,TRBV12-3/TRBV12-4,TRBJ2-5,CASSPANTETQYF,TGTGCCAGCAGTCCCGCGAATACGGAGACCCAGTACTTC
NA,NA,TRBV6-5,TRBJ2-2,CASFRGDTGELFF,TGTGCCAGCTTCCGGGGAGACACCGGGGAGCTGTTTTTT
NA,NA,TRBV6-5,TRBJ2-2,CASSYSRLITGELFF,TGTGCCAGCAGTTACTCGAGGCTGATCACCGGGGAGCTGTTTTTT
NA,TRBD1,TRBV5-1,TRBJ1-1,CASSPRQGNTEAFF,TGCGCCAGCAGCCCCCGACAGGGGAACACTGAAGCTTTCTTT
NA,TRBD1,TRBV7-2,TRBJ1-1,CASSFRGTANTEAFF,TGTGCCAGCAGCTTCCGCGGGACAGCGAACACTGAAGCTTTCTTT
few,NA,TRBV9,TRBJ2-1,CASSVGTLYNEQFF,TGTGCCAGCAGCGTCGGGACACTATACAATGAGCAGTTCTTC
NA,NA,TRBV28,TRBJ1-2,CASSPTGGYYGYTF,TGTGCCAGCAGTCCGACCGGGGGGTACTATGGCTACACCTTC
NA,TRBD2,TRBV7-2,TRBJ2-2,CASSLTGGGRHGELFF,TGTGCCAGCAGCTTAACCGGGGGGGGACGGCACGGGGAGCTGTTTTTT
NA,NA,TRBV20-1,TRBJ1-1,CSASNGGVTEAFF,TGCAGTGCTAGTAACGGGGGTGTCACTGAAGCTTTCTTT
NA,TRBD2,TRBV12-5,TRBJ2-1,CASGGGTSGNEQFF,TGTGCTAGTGGGGGAGGGACTAGCGGCAATGAGCAGTTCTTC
NA,NA,TRBV7-2,TRBJ1-3,CASSSPGDRNTIYF,TGTGCCAGCAGCTCCCCTGGCGACAGAAACACCATATATTTT
NA,NA,TRBV7-9,TRBJ2-5,CASTPGRVQETQYF,TGTGCCAGCACCCCGGGAAGGGTCCAAGAGACCCAGTACTTC
NA,NA,TRBV18,TRBJ2-7,CASSPIDQDYEQYF,TGTGCCAGCTCACCCATTGACCAGGACTACGAGCAGTACTTC
once,TRBD2,TRBV29-1,TRBJ2-1,CSVELAFYEQFF,TGCAGCGTGGAACTAGCGTTCTATGAGCAGTTCTTC